A single sample gave rise to the 8 T cell receptor beta chains below, sequenced in a study of neurological immune-mediated disorders. Via MiXCR, TCRdb re-called the 5' RACE reads, giving one row per CDR3 protein. The table lists just under 60,000 distinct CDR3 sequences, around 3.5% of them singletons, with around 3.3% in the top ten. The sequenced sample was PBMCs. The receptor source for this set is a woman aged 30 to 39 with multiple sclerosis.

In this sample, this clonotype turned up many times. This rearrangement joins TRBV5-1 to TRBJ2-7, with D uncertain. The germline CDR1 and CDR2 sequences are SGHRS and YFSETQ. The CDR3 totals 15 residues. The V and J ends lost 0 bases and 3 bases respectively, with 13 bases between them. CDR3 protein: CASSLVGVAGYEQYF. The CDR3, as DNA: TGCGCCAGCAGCTTGGTGGGCGTAGCTGGCTACGAGCAGTACTTC.

In its sample, this clonotype ranks as medium-sized. The CDR3 DNA reads TGCGCCAGCAGCGGTGACACCACTAGCACAGATACGCAGTATTTT. It codes for CASSGDTTSTDTQYF. The V call is TRBV5-1, the J call TRBJ2-3; no definite D call. V was trimmed by 4 bases and J by 0 bases, leaving 12 bases between them. CDR3 length equals 15 residues. Germline V CDR1 and CDR2: SGHRS, YFSETQ. The variable domain in full, completed from reference TRBV5-1 and TRBJ2-3, reads KAGVTQTPRYLIKTRGQQVTLSCSPISGHRSVSWYQQTPGQGLQFLFEYFSETQRNKGNFPGRFSGRQFSNSRSEMNVSTLELGDSALYLCASSGDTTSTDTQYFGPGTRLTVL.

This clonotype was seen repeatedly, ten times or more. V gene TRBV7-9 combines with J gene TRBJ2-2; D not resolved. Germline values: CDR1 SEHNR, CDR2 FQNEAQ (reference sequence). Trimming pared 3 bases from V and 7 bases from J, leaving 9 bases between. The CDR3 sequence is 13 residues long. The CDR3 region is CASSFTVGGELFF. The CDR3 coding sequence is TGTGCCAGCAGCTTCACAGTCGGCGGGGAGCTGTTTTTT.

This clonotype showed up many times. This chain joins TRBV20-1 and TRBJ1-4; 9 bases agree with TRBD1. The CDR3 runs 14 residues. V shed 5 bases, J shed 8 bases, and the junction held 9 bases outside the gene matches. Germline CDR1 is DFQATT and CDR2 is SNEGSKA (reference sequence). DNA of the CDR3: TGCAGTGCTCCCTCGGACAGGGGTGGAGAAAAACTGTTTTTT. It translates to CSAPSDRGGEKLFF.

This clonotype was detected many times. The V and J genes are TRBV7-2 and TRBJ2-4, with D perhaps being TRBD1 or TRBD2 (5 bases each). The CDR3 extends over 19 amino acids. V was pared by 5 bases and J by 0 bases, with 23 bases between. Germline values: CDR1 SGHTA, CDR2 FQGNSA. The CDR3 DNA is TGTGCCAGCAGCCGTGATTCCGGGACCCCTACTCTAGCCAAAAACATTCAGTACTTC. Protein product: CASSRDSGTPTLAKNIQYF.

At least ten counts were recorded for this clonotype. The chain combines TRBV5-1 with TRBJ2-1; a weak D match, TRBD2 (5 bases). CDR1 and CDR2 (germline): SGHRS, YFSETQ. CDR3 size: 13 residues. Trimming removed 2 bases from V and 7 bases from J, with 10 bases in between. In DNA, the CDR3 is TGCGCCAGCAGCTTCGGGGTGCCAAATGAGCAGTTCTTC. Translation gives CASSFGVPNEQFF.

The sample holds many counts of this clonotype. The chain uses TRBV12-3 or TRBV12-4 and TRBJ1-6; D unresolved. This CDR3 has 12 amino acids. V shed 6 bases and J shed 9 bases, with 9 bases lying between them. The CDR3 DNA reads TGTGCCAGCAGGCCCTTTGGTTCACCCCTCCACTTT. This encodes CASRPFGSPLHF.

This clonotype was recorded many times. CDR3 in DNA: TGCAGTGCCCCCCCCCAGGCAGGAGCCGAGCAGTACTTC. This encodes CSAPPQAGAEQYF. This chain uses TRBV20-1 with TRBJ2-7; D remains unclear. The germline gives CDR1 DFQATT, CDR2 SNEGSKA (reference sequence). The CDR3 is 13 amino acids. Deletions cut 6 bases from V and 6 bases from J, with 18 bases between.